This entry concerns a single T cell receptor beta chain. The sample comes from a study of blood T cell repertoires in COVID-19. Study information: The United States, Italy and Spain were the sources of the acute and convalescent COVID-19 samples.

This CDR3 has 13 residues. Germline V gene lookup returns CDR1 SNHLY and CDR2 FYNNEI. V was clipped by 6 bases and J by 4 bases, with 12 bases between them. Only in-frame clones appear in the TCRdb table, and some are missing; sequencing was by immunoSEQ multiplex PCR. This sample has tens of thousands of clones; over 65% occur once, and the top ten carry roughly 4%. This TCR derives from a woman in her sixties or seventies with acute or convalescent COVID-19. The chain employs TRBV2 and TRBJ1-2; D is unclear. The sequencing input was peripheral blood. The CDR3, as DNA: TGTGCCAGCAGCATGGAGGAAAGCTATGGCTACACCTTC. Amino acid sequence: CASSMEESYGYTF.